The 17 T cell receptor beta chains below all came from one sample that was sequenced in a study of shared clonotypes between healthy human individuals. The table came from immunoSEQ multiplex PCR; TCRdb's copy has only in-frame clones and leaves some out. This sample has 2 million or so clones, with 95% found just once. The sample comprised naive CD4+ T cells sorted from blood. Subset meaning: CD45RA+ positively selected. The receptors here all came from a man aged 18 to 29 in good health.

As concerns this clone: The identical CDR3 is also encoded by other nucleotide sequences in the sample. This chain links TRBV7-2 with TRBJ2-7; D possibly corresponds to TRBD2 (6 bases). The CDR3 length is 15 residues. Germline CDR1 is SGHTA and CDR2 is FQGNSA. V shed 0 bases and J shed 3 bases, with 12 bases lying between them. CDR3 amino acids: CASSLAGTGGYEQYF. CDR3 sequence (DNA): TGTGCCAGCAGCTTAGCCGGGACTGGCGGCTACGAGCAGTACTTC.

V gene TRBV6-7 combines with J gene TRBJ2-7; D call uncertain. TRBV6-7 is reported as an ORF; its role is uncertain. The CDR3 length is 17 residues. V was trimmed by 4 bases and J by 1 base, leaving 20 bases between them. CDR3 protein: CASSFFVGQAPSYEQYF. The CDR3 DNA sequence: TGTGCCAGCAGTTTTTTCGTCGGGCAGGCACCATCCTACGAGCAGTACTTC.

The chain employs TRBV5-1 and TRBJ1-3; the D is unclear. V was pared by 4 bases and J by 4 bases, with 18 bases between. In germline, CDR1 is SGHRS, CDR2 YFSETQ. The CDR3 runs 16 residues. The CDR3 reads CASSLTGNLGGNTIYF. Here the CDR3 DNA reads TGCGCCAGCAGCCTGACGGGGAATCTAGGAGGAAACACCATATATTTT.

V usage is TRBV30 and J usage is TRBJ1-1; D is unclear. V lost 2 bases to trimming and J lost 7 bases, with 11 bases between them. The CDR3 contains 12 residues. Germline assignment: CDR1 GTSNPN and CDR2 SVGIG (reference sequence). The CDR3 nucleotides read TGTGCCTGGAGTCCGAGTTGGAGTGAAGCTTTCTTT. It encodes CAWSPSWSEAFF.

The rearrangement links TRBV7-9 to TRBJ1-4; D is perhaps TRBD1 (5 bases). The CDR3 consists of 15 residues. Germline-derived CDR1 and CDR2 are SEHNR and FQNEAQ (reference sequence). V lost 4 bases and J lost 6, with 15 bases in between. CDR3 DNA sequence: TGTGCCAGCAGCTCACCCGGGACGGCCCATGAAAAACTGTTTTTT. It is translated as CASSSPGTAHEKLFF.

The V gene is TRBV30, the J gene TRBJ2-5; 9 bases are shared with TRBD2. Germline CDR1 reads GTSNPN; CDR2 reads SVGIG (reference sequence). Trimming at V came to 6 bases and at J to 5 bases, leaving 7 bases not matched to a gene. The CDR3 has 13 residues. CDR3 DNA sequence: TGTGCCTGCCTAGCGGGACCCGCGGAGACCCAGTACTTC. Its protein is CACLAGPAETQYF. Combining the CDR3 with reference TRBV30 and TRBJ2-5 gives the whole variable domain SQTIHQWPATLVQPVGSPLSLECTVEGTSNPNLYWYRQAAGRGLQLLFYSVGIGQISSEVPQNLSASRPQDRQFILSSKKLLLSDSGFYLCACLAGPAETQYFGPGTRLLVL.

Written as DNA, the CDR3 is TGTGCCAGCAGAAGGGAGGTAGTGGTAGGCACTGAAGCTTTCTTT. This translates into CASRREVVVGTEAFF. The chain uses TRBV27 and TRBJ1-1; the D is unclear. This CDR3 is 15 amino acids long. V gave up 6 bases and J gave up 4 bases, with 18 bases separating them. Germline V gene data show CDR1 as MNHEY and CDR2 as SMNVEV (reference sequence).

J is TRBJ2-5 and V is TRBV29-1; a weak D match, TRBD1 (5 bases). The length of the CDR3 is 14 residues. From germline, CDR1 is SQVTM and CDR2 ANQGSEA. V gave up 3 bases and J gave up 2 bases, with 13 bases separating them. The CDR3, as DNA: TGCAGCGTTGAGTCTACAGGAAAACAAGAGACCCAGTACTTC. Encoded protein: CSVESTGKQETQYF.

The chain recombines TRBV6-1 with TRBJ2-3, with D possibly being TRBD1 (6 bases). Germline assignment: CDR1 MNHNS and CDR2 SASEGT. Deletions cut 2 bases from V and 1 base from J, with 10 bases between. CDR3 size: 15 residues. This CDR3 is CASSERQGRTDTQYF. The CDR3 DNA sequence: TGTGCCAGCAGTGAAAGGCAGGGGCGCACAGATACGCAGTATTTT.

CDR3 region: CATWGDRGEQYF. The CDR3 region has the DNA TGTGCCACCTGGGGCGACAGGGGCGAGCAGTACTTC. This chain joins TRBV10-3 and TRBJ2-7; 8 bases are shared with TRBD1. This CDR3 has 12 amino acids. Germline CDR1 ENHRY, CDR2 SYGVKD. J was trimmed by 6 bases and V by 10 bases; bases with no gene match: 8.

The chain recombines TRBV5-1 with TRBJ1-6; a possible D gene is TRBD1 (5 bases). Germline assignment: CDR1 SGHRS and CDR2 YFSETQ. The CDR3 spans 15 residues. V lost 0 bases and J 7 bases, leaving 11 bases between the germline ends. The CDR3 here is CASSLEGRNNSPLHF. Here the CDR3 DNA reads TGCGCCAGCAGCTTGGAGGGGCGGAACAATTCACCCCTCCACTTT.

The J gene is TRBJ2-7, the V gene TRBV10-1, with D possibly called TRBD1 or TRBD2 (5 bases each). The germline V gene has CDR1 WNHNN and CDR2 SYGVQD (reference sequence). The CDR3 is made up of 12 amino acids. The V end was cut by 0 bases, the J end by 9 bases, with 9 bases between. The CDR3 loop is CASSESGTAQYF. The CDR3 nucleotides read TGCGCCAGCAGTGAGTCCGGGACGGCGCAGTACTTC.

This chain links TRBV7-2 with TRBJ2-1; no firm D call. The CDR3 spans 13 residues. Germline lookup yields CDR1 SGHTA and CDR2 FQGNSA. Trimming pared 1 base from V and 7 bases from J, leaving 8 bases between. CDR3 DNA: TGTGCCAGCAGCTTAGTTCATGGGAATGAGCAGTTCTTC. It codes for CASSLVHGNEQFF.

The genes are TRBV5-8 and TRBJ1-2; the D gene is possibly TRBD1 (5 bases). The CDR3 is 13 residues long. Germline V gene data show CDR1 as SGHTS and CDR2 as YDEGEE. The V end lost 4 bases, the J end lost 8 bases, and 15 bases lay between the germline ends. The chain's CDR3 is CASSTAGPLGYTF. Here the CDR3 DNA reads TGTGCCAGCAGCACCGCGGGACCCCTGGGCTACACCTTC.

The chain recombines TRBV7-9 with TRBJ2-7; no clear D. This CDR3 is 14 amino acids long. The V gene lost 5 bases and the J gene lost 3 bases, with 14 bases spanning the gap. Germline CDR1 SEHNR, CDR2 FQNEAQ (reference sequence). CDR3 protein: CASSRNAQSYEQYF. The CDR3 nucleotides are TGTGCCAGCAGCCGTAATGCACAGAGCTACGAGCAGTACTTC.

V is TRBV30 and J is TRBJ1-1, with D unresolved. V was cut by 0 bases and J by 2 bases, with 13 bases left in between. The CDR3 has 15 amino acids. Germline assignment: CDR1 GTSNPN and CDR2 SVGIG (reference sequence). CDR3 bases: TGTGCCTGGAGTGTCCGGGGAAGGAGTAACACTGAAGCTTTCTTT. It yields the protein CAWSVRGRSNTEAFF.

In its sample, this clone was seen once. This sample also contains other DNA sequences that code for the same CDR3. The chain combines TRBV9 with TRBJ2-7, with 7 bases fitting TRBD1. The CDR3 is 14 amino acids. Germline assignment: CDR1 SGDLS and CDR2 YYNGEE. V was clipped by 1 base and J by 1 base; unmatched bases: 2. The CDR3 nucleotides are TGTGCCAGCAGCGTATCGGGACAGTCCTACGAGCAGTACTTC. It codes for CASSVSGQSYEQYF.